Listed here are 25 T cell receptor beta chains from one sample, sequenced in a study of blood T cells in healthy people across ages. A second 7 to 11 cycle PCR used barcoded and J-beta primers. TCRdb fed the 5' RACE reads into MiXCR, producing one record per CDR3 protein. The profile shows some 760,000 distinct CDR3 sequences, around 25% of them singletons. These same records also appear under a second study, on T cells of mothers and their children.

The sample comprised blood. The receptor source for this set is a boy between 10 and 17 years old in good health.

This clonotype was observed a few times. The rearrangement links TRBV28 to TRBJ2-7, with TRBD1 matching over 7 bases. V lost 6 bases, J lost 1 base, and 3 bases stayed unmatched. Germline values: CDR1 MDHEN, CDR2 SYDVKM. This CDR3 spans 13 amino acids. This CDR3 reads CASRGQTSYEQYF. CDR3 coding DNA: TGTGCCAGCAGGGGACAGACGTCCTACGAGCAGTACTTC. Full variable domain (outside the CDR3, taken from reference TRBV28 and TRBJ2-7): DVKVTQSSRYLVKRTGEKVFLECVQDMDHENMFWYRQDPGLGLRLIYFSYDVKMKEKGDIPEGYSVSREKKERFSLILESASTNQTSMYLCASRGQTSYEQYFGPGTRLTVT.

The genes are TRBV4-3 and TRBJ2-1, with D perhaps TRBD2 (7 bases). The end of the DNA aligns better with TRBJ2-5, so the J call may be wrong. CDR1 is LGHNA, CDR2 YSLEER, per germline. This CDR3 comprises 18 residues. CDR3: CASSQVVARGAPLGTQYF. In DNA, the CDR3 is TGCGCCAGCAGCCAAGTCGTTGCCCGGGGGGCTCCCTTAGGGACCCAGTACTTC.

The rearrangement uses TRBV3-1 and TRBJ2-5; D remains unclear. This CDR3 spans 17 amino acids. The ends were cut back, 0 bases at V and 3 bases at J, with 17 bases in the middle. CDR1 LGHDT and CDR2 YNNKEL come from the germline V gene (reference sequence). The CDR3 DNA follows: TGTGCCAGCAGCCAAGATTGGCTTCATACCGCGGAAGAGACCCAGTACTTC. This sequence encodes CASSQDWLHTAEETQYF.

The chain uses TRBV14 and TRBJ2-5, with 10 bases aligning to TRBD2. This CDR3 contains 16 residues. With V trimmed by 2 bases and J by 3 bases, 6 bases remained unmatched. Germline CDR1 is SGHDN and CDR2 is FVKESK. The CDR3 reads CASSQLSLAGKETQYF. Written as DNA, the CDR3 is TGTGCCAGCAGCCAATTATCACTAGCGGGAAAAGAGACCCAGTACTTC.

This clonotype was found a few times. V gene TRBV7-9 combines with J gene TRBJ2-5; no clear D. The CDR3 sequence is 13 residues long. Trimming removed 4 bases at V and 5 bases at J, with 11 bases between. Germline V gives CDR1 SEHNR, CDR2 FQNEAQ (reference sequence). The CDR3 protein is CASSSRPVETQYF. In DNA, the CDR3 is TGTGCCAGCAGCTCGAGACCCGTTGAGACCCAGTACTTC.

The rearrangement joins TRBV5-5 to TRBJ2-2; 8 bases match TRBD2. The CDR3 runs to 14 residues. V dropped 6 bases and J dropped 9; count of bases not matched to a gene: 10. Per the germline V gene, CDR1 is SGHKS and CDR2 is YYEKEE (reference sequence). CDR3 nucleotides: TGTGCCAGCACCTCCTCCGGGGGGGGCAGGGAGCTGTTTTTT. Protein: CASTSSGGGRELFF.

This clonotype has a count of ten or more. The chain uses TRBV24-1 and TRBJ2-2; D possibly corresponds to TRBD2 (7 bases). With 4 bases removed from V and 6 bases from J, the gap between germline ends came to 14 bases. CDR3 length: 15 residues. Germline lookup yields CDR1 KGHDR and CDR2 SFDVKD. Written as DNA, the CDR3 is TGTGCCACCAGTGACGGGGGGCAGGATTCCGGGGAGCTGTTTTTT. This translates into CATSDGGQDSGELFF.

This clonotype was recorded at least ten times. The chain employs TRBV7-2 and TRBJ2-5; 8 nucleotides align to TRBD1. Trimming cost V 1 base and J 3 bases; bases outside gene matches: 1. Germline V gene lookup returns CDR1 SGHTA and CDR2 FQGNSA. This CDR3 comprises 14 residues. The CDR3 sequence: CASSLGQGKETQYF. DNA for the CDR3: TGTGCCAGCAGCTTAGGACAGGGGAAAGAGACCCAGTACTTC.

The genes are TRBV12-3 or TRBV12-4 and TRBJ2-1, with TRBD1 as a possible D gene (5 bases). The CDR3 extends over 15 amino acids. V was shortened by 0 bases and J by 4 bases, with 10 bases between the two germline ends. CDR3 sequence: CASSLAPREYNEQFF. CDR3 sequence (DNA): TGTGCCAGCAGTTTAGCGCCCAGGGAATACAATGAGCAGTTCTTC.

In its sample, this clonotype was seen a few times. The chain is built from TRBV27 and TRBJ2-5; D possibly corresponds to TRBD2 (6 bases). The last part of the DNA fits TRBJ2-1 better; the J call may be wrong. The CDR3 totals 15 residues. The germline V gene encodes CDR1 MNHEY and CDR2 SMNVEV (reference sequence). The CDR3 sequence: CASRWGDLYSNEQFF. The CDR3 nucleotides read TGTGCCAGCAGATGGGGGGACCTTTATTCGAATGAGCAGTTCTTC.

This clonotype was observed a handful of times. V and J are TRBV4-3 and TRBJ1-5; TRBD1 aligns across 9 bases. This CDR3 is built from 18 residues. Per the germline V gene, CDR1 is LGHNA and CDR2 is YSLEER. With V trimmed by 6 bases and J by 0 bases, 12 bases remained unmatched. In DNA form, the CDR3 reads TGCGCCAGCAGTCGCCCGGACAGGGGAGACCCTAGCAATCAGCCCCAGCATTTT. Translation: CASSRPDRGDPSNQPQHF.

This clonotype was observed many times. CDR3 loop: CASSPHDRGTDGYTF. CDR3 DNA: TGTGCCAGCAGCCCACATGACAGGGGGACGGATGGCTACACCTTC. The chain has TRBV7-3 and TRBJ1-2, with TRBD1 identical over 9 bases. The junction had 10 bases not matched to a gene; V was cut back by 5 bases and J by 6 bases. Per the germline V gene, CDR1 is SGHTA and CDR2 is FQGTGA. The CDR3 loop spans 15 amino acids.

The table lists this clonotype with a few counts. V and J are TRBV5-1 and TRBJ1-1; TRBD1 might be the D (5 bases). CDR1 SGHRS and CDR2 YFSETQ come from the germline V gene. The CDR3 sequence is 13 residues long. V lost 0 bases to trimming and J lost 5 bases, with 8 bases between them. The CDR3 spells CASSLGTTTEAFF. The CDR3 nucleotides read TGCGCCAGCAGCTTGGGGACAACTACTGAAGCTTTCTTT.

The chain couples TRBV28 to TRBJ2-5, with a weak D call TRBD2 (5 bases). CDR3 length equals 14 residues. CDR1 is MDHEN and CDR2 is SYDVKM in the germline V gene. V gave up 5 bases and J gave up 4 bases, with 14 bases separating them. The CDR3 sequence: CASSTNLAIETQYF. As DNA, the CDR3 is TGTGCCAGCAGTACCAACTTAGCGATAGAGACCCAGTACTTC.

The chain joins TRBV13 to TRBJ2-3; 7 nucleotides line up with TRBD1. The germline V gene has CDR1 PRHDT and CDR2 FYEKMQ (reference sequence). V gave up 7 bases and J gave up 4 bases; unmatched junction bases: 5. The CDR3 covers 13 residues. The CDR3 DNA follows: TGTGCCAGCACAAGGCAGGGGGCAGATACGCAGTATTTT. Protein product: CASTRQGADTQYF.

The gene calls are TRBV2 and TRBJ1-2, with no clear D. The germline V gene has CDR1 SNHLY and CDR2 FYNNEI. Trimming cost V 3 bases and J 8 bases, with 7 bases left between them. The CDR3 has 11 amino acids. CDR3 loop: CASSDRLGYTF. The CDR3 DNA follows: TGTGCCAGCAGTGACAGGTTGGGCTACACCTTC.

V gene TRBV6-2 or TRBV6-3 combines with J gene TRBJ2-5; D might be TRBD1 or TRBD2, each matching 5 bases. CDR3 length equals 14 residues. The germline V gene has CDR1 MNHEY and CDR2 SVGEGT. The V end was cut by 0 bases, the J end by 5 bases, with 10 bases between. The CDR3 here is CASSYSIGAETQYF. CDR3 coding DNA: TGTGCCAGCAGTTACTCGATCGGGGCGGAGACCCAGTACTTC.

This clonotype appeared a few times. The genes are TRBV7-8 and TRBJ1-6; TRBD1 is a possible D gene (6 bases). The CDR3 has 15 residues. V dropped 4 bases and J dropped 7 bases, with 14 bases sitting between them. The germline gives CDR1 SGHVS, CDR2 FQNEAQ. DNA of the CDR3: TGTGCCAGCAGCTCCAGGGGAGGGGGGAATTCACCCCTCCACTTT. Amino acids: CASSSRGGGNSPLHF.

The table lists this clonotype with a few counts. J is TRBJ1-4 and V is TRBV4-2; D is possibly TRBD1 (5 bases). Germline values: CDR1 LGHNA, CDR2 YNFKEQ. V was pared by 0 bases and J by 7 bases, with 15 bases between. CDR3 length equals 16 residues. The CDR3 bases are TGTGCCAGCAGCCAAGATCCGGCGGGGGTCCGTGAAAAACTGTTTTTT. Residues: CASSQDPAGVREKLFF.

DNA for the CDR3: TGTGCCAGCAGAAGAAGGGCGAGTACAGATACGCAGTATTTT. Protein: CASRRRASTDTQYF. The chain couples TRBV27 to TRBJ2-3; D gene uncertain. Trimming stripped 6 bases from V and 3 bases from J, with 13 bases between. The CDR3 has 14 residues. Germline CDR1 and CDR2: MNHEY and SMNVEV (reference sequence).

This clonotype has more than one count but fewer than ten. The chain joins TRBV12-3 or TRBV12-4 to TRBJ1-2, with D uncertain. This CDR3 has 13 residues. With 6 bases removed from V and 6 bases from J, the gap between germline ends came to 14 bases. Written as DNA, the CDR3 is TGTGCCAGCAGCCTTCTAACTCGAAATGGCTACACCTTC. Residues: CASSLLTRNGYTF.

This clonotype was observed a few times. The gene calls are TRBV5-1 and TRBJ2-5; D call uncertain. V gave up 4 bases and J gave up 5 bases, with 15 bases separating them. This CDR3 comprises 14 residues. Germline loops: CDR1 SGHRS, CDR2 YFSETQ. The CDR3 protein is CASSLPDPGETQYF. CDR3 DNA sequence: TGCGCCAGCAGCCTGCCGGATCCCGGGGAGACCCAGTACTTC.

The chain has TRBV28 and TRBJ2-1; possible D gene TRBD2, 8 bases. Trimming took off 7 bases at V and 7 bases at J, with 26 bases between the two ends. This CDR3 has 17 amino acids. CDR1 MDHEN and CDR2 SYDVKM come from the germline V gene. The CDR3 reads CASTVTGAGGLFNEQFF. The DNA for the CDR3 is TGTGCCAGCACCGTTACAGGGGCGGGGGGACTTTTTAATGAGCAGTTCTTC.

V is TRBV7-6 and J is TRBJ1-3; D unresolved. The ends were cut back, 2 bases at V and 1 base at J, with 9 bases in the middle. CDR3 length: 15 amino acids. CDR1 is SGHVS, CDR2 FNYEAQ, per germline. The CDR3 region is CASSLRSGSGNTIYF. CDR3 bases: TGTGCCAGCAGCTTACGATCTGGGTCTGGAAACACCATATATTTT.

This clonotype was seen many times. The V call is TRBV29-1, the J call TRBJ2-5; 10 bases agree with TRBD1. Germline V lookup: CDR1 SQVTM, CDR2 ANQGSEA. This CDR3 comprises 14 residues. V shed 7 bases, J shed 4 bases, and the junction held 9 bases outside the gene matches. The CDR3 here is CSASTGQGIETQYF. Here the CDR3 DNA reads TGCAGCGCCTCAACGGGACAGGGGATAGAGACCCAGTACTTC.